These T cell receptor beta chains were read from a single sample in a study of regulatory T cells in long-lasting Graves disease. A single record per CDR3 protein comes from TCRdb applying MiXCR to the multiplex PCR reads. The data hold roughly 610,000 distinct CDR3 sequences, with 15% to 20% observed a single time. The sample was also reused in another study, on T cells in Graves' hyperthyroidism and ophthalmopathy.

The specimen comprised peripheral blood mononuclear cells (PBMCs), sampled at new diagnosis, from a patient treated with antithyroid drugs. The receptors shown here come from a woman in her 30s with Graves disease. Both conserved end residues are part of each CDR3. The order of the fields is J gene, V gene, CDR3 protein.

j_gene: TRBJ1-4
v_gene: TRBV18
CDR3aa: CASSLYPPGVTNEKLFF

j_gene: TRBJ2-6
v_gene: TRBV29-1
CDR3aa: CSVEPTGAQSGANVLTF

j_gene: TRBJ1-1
v_gene: TRBV6-1
CDR3aa: CASSDVPKNEAFF

j_gene: TRBJ1-1
v_gene: TRBV19
CDR3aa: CASRTRTGQNTEAFF

j_gene: TRBJ1-2
v_gene: TRBV6-1
CDR3aa: CASSRRDREFSNYGYTF

j_gene: TRBJ2-5
v_gene: TRBV7-3
CDR3aa: CASSHWEGETQYF

j_gene: TRBJ2-3
v_gene: TRBV20-1
CDR3aa: CSAKEDGLAGGWDTQYF

j_gene: TRBJ2-5
v_gene: TRBV11-1
CDR3aa: CASSSTDAPGGTQYF

j_gene: TRBJ2-2
v_gene: TRBV6-2/TRBV6-3
CDR3aa: CASRQAGDSGELFF

j_gene: TRBJ2-3
v_gene: TRBV6-9
CDR3aa: CASSSGLAGVNTDTQYF

j_gene: TRBJ1-1
v_gene: TRBV20-1
CDR3aa: CSATREIAEAFF

j_gene: TRBJ1-6
v_gene: TRBV20-1
CDR3aa: CSATQAFGALHF

j_gene: TRBJ1-1
v_gene: TRBV7-8
CDR3aa: CASSDFLIGRRSTEAFF

j_gene: TRBJ1-5
v_gene: TRBV30
CDR3aa: CAWSPWTGEGNQPQHF

j_gene: TRBJ1-6
v_gene: TRBV7-9
CDR3aa: CASSPYGSPLHF

j_gene: TRBJ1-2
v_gene: TRBV5-1
CDR3aa: CASSRAPGVNYGYTF